The 9 T cell receptor beta chains given below trace back to one sample, sequenced in a study of shared clonotypes between healthy human individuals. Method: immunoSEQ multiplex PCR; TCRdb's copy keeps in-frame clones and lacks some. The sample contains some 2.3 million clones, approximately 95% of which appear only once. The sequencing input was naive CD4+ T cells from PBMCs. The subset here: CD45RA+ positively selected. All receptors come from a man aged 18 to 30 in good health. Some clones in this sample may be carry-over from other donors' samples.

The chain recombines TRBV28 with TRBJ1-5; 12 nucleotides agree with TRBD1. The CDR3 loop spans 18 amino acids. V shed 5 bases and J 1 base; nucleotides not matched to a gene: 9. Per the germline V gene, CDR1 is MDHEN and CDR2 is SYDVKM. CDR3 sequence: CASSAGTGGARSNQPQHF. The CDR3 coding sequence is TGTGCCAGCAGTGCCGGGACAGGGGGCGCGAGGAGCAATCAGCCCCAGCATTTT.

The chain recombines TRBV19 with TRBJ2-5; 13 positions match TRBD2. This CDR3 is built from 17 residues. Germline V gene sequence: CDR1 LNHDA, CDR2 SQIVND (reference sequence). With V trimmed by 5 bases and J by 5 bases, 11 bases remained unmatched. CDR3: CASSSRLAGGHGETQYF. CDR3 bases: TGTGCCAGTAGTTCAAGACTAGCGGGAGGCCATGGGGAGACCCAGTACTTC.

The CDR3 coding sequence is TGTGCCAGCAGAGTGGACACCACCTACGAGCAGTACTTC. This codes for CASRVDTTYEQYF. The chain combines TRBV2 with TRBJ2-7; D perhaps matches TRBD1 (5 bases). CDR1 and CDR2 (germline): SNHLY, FYNNEI. V dropped 6 bases and J dropped 2 bases, with 11 bases sitting between them. The CDR3 totals 13 residues.

The chain joins TRBV10-3 to TRBJ1-1; D might be TRBD1 (6 bases). CDR3 length: 12 residues. Germline V gene lookup returns CDR1 ENHRY and CDR2 SYGVKD. V lost 6 bases and J 4 bases, leaving 9 bases between the germline ends. The DNA of the CDR3 is TGTGCCATCAGAGCAGGGGCCACTGAAGCTTTCTTT. This codes for CAIRAGATEAFF.

The rearrangement uses TRBV5-4 and TRBJ2-3; either TRBD1 or TRBD2 may supply D (5 bases each). V lost 3 bases to trimming and J lost 0 bases, with 14 bases between them. Germline assignment: CDR1 SGHNT and CDR2 YYREEE (reference sequence). This CDR3 comprises 16 residues. CDR3 protein: CASSSGRTFSTDTQYF. CDR3 in DNA: TGTGCCAGCAGCTCGGGACGGACTTTTAGCACAGATACGCAGTATTTT.

A single count supports this clone. The CDR3 loop reads CASSFGTGDRYTF. DNA of the CDR3: TGTGCCAGCAGCTTCGGGACAGGGGATCGCTACACCTTC. V usage is TRBV9 and J usage is TRBJ1-2; 10 positions match TRBD1. The V and J ends lost 4 bases and 9 bases, in that order; junction bases with no gene match: 6. Germline assignment: CDR1 SGDLS and CDR2 YYNGEE. CDR3 length equals 13 residues.

J is TRBJ2-3 and V is TRBV5-1, with 7 positions matching TRBD2. With 0 bases clipped from V and 5 bases from J, the junction kept 12 bases outside the gene matches. The CDR3 length is 17 residues. Germline V gene lookup returns CDR1 SGHRS and CDR2 YFSETQ. The CDR3 nucleotides read TGCGCCAGCAGCTTGGTACCTAGCGGATCCGTCGGAGATACGCAGTATTTT. Translation gives CASSLVPSGSVGDTQYF.

DNA for the CDR3: TGTGCCAGCAGCTTATCCCCTAGCGGGAGGGCCGGGTCCTACAATGAGCAGTTCTTC. It encodes CASSLSPSGRAGSYNEQFF. The chain links TRBV7-3 to TRBJ2-1; 12 bases agree with TRBD2. Germline values: CDR1 SGHTA, CDR2 FQGTGA. The CDR3 extends over 19 amino acids. With V trimmed by 2 bases and J by 1 base, 9 bases remained unmatched.

The chain couples TRBV19 to TRBJ1-1; D uncertain. Per germline, CDR1 LNHDA and CDR2 SQIVND (reference sequence). The germline V and J ends were trimmed by 7 bases and 8 bases, with 14 bases remaining between them. This CDR3 comprises 12 residues. CDR3 sequence reads: CASTRAGTEAFF. The CDR3 DNA reads as TGTGCCAGTACCCGGGCGGGAACAGAAGCTTTCTTT.